This entry describes one TCR beta chain. Its antigen is as yet unknown. The sample is drawn from a study of vaccination and CD4 T cells after COVID-19. The overall study: The peptides that stimulated the cells were overlapping spike peptides from SARS-CoV-2, HCoV-NL63, HCoV-OC43 and HCoV-229E. The authors gave control cultures a CEFX pool, an HIV-1 Nef pool, or no peptide.

CD4+ T cells that had been cultured provided DNA sequenced with the Oncomine TCR Beta short-read assay. Cultured CD4+ T cells were the source of extracted genomic DNA. TCRdb re-called the PCR reads through MiXCR, storing one row per CDR3 protein. The sample has about 20,000 distinct CDR3 sequences, roughly 50% seen once. Treatment: roughly ten-day PBMC culture with coronavirus spike peptide pools or control peptides (ViraFEST assay). Peptide-pool expansion of antigen-specific T cells preceded TCR sequencing in ViraFEST. The V end lost 7 bases, the J end lost 5 bases, and 14 bases lay between the germline ends. This CDR3 has 14 residues. Looked up from germline, CDR1 is MDHEN and CDR2 is SYDVKM.

Material for sequencing was CD4+ T cells from blood, cultured in vitro. The receptor comes from a human donor who had recovered from COVID-19. This chain joins TRBV28 and TRBJ2-2, with D unresolved. The chain's CDR3 is CASNTRPSTGELFF. CDR3 nucleotide sequence: TGTGCCAGCAATACGCGGCCTTCGACCGGGGAGCTGTTTTTT.